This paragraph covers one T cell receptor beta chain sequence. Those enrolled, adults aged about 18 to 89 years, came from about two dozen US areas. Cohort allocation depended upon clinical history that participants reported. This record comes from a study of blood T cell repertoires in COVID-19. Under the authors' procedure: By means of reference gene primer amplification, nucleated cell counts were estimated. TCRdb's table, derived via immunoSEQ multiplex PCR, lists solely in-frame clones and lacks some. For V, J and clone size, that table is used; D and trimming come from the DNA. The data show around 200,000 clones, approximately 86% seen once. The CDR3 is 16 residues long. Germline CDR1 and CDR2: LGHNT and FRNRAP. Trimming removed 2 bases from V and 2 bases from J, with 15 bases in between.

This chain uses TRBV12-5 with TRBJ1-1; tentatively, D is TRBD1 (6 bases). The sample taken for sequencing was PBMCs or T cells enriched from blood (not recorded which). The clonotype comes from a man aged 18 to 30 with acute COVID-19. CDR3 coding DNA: TGTGCTAGTGGTTTGCACTTGGGACATGGAAACACTGAAGCTTTCTTT. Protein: CASGLHLGHGNTEAFF.